The entry below describes one T cell receptor beta chain. Which antigen it targets is not known. No base qualities exist here, and no much larger clone lies one base off it. This entry belongs to a study of cytomegalovirus exposure and HLA in healthy donors (dated by TCRdb to 2016 to 2017). Study-level background: An earlier analysis of several hundred of the donors reported 276 Gb of sequence data and approximately 120 million unique TCR beta sequences obtained from around 180 million T cells. Around 320 gigabases of sequencing data and tens of millions of unique TCR sequences were included in an early release covering several hundred HLA-typed donors. Of the roughly 420 genotyped donors, 65% to 90% were placed in the genetic ancestry cluster associated with self-reported Caucasian donors. The study was designed to test whether signatures of past pathogen exposure could be identified by cataloging public T cell receptors. The T cell repertoires of 550 to 850 subjects were profiled by immunosequencing and related to cytomegalovirus serostatus. In addition to the first cohort of approximately 650 subjects, a separate validation cohort of 120 different subjects was used. To predict cytomegalovirus infection status, the study combined high-throughput TCR immunosequencing, statistical association of individual TCRs with disease status, and machine learning. To study patterns of TCR occurrence, a later analysis re-analyzed previously published TCR beta repertoires from just over 650 donors and added high-resolution HLA genotyping. Rather than using new phenotypic data, the later analysis identified candidate immune exposures from TCR beta sequences and from how often those sequences occurred across donors. To decide whether each TCR beta V gene segment behaved as functional or pseudogenic, an earlier analysis of some 600 of the donors relied on high-throughput TCR beta sequencing. Alongside the repertoire data, information on donor age, sex, ethnicity and CMV serostatus was compiled. In a later genetic analysis, genome-wide SNP genotypes for about 55% of the roughly 670 donors were used, and that subset was treated as a discovery cohort. Every discovery cohort repertoire had been produced on one sequencing platform. HLA typing included class I and class II loci at four-digit resolution. The number of typed donors differed by locus: 629-630 for A, B, C, DRB1 and DQB1; approximately 540 for DQA1; some 610 for DPA1; and about 450 for DPB1. Roughly 5 DR-DQ haplotypes were treated as single units for association and clustering because of strong linkage in the cohort. Among some 400 genotyped donors of the cohort, an average of about 220,000 unique TCR beta nucleotide sequences was sequenced per donor, of which about 18% were non-productive. Study-wide findings and limitations: The sequencing pipeline was judged likely to have produced a cluster of highly shared sequence variants as a technical artifact. In a later analysis, the rate of TCR association differed among HLA loci, with DRB1 alleles having the most associated TCRs and HLA-C alleles having the fewest. V-gene and J-gene trimming of TCR beta chains was associated with a missense DCLRE1C variant in a later genetic analysis, and the association was replicated in an independent cohort. Compared with equally common non-associated chains, HLA-associated TCR beta chains in a later analysis were more clonally expanded and had lower generation probabilities. The 87-base-pair reads could not distinguish some IMGT-functional V segments, including TRBV6-2 and TRBV6-3, so those segments were excluded. When HLA alleles, especially DR and DQ, strongly co-occurred, attributing TCR associations to individual alleles was difficult. Broadly in line with IMGT annotations, most TCR beta V segments showed up in productive rearrangements about 87% or about 30% of the time in an earlier analysis of several hundred of the donors. In a later genetic analysis, fewer N-insertions in productive TCRs were reported among donors in an Asian-associated ancestry cluster than the roughly 710-donor mean. At a false discovery rate of 0.05, a later analysis linked fewer than 20,000 TCR beta sequences to specific HLA alleles. The cohort was sequenced for TCR beta chains only, and without alpha or paired-chain data the features that could be detected were limited. A further reported finding was that TCR beta sequences accurately predicted the HLA-A and HLA-B alleles for most subjects in the first cohort. Three of the identified cytomegalovirus-associated TCR beta chains were confirmed in vitro to be specific for cytomegalovirus antigens. The presence/absence analyses assumed that sequencing depth was roughly uniform across donors, and that assumption may not be true. Correlated functional status among segregating V segments might reflect linkage disequilibrium, but an unknown experimental factor could not be ruled out. Seventeen rarely observed V segments, including chromosome 9 orphons, were excluded from the earlier analysis of approximately 500 of the donors because counts were too low. CMV serostatus was the only immune exposure information available for the cohort. The authors suggested that the approach could potentially be extended to other disease states and immunological phenotypes. A later analysis found that most CMV-associated TCR beta chains appeared HLA-restricted, with HLA associations seemingly driven largely by CMV exposure. The study listed 164 TCR beta chains as associated with cytomegalovirus. Because some donors lacked HLA typing at each locus, the association tests relied only on the typed subset. In a later analysis, several top co-occurrence clusters were reported to appear linked to parvovirus B19, influenza, CMV and Epstein-Barr virus. While some public TCRs were present in many individuals, most TCR sequences turned up only very rarely across donors. The classifier was reported to diagnose cytomegalovirus status with high specificity and sensitivity in both the original and validation cohorts.

In the germline V gene, CDR1 corresponds to SGDLS and CDR2 to YYNGEE. Including the terminal cysteine and phenylalanine, the CDR3 comprises 18 residues. This entry keeps only the CDR3 DNA: 54 bases, framed from base 1. Between the V and J ends, shortened by 0 bases and 4 bases respectively, the junction contains 19 bases. The protocol used for the library was the immunoSEQ multiplex PCR assay. For the multiplex PCR, a mixture combining 60 forward primers for TCR Vbeta segments and 13 reverse primers for TCR Jbeta segments was used. The CDR3 region of rearranged TCR beta genes was amplified from genomic DNA with a multiplex PCR assay. On the Illumina HiSeq System, the amplified TCR beta libraries were sequenced as 87-base-pair reads. Regarding the original processing steps: A later analysis tallied 80 million to 95 million unique TCR beta chains across the approximately 670 repertoires, and around 12 million of those chains were shared by two or more donors. Raw reads were error-corrected and collapsed into unique sequences by a nearest-neighbor algorithm in which closely related sequences were merged to remove PCR and sequencing errors. CDR3 sequences were aligned to IMGT reference sequences to assign V, D and J gene segments. For a sequence to be retained, a match of at least six nucleotides was required to both a V gene segment and a J gene segment. Rearrangements were classified as productive when the CDR3 lacked stop codons and remained in frame with V and J, and all other rearrangements were classified as non-productive. CDR3 was defined according to IMGT convention as the region running from the second conserved V-encoded cysteine to the conserved J-encoded phenylalanine. The earlier analysis of 450 to 750 of the donors excluded any sequence lacking an unambiguous match to a single V gene segment. In an earlier analysis of some 590 of the donors, a V segment was called functional when productive rearrangements were above 56.7%, and segregating when the standard deviation between donors exceeded 5%. To diagnose cytomegalovirus status from the catalog of TCR beta chain sequences, a statistical classification framework was built. In a later analysis, V and J genes were assigned by comparing TCR nucleotide sequences against IMGT/GENE-DB human TR gene sequences. Using the TCRdist pipeline, a later analysis assigned CDR3 sequences along with most-parsimonious VDJ recombination scenarios. In a later analysis, each TCR beta chain was defined by its CDR3 amino acid sequence together with its V-gene family, and reads without a unique V-gene family were excluded. To address suspected cross-contamination and a sequencing artifact, a later analysis removed under 600 highly shared, low-generation-probability nucleotide sequences. A later analysis calculated a clonal expansion index for each public chain from normalized within-repertoire ranks of inferred template counts. Generation probabilities in a later analysis came from a VDJ recombination model fitted to out-of-frame rearrangements, and those results were checked against IGoR. In a later analysis, hypergeometric tests were used to score TCR-TCR, TCR-HLA and TCR-CMV co-occurrence, with a repertoire-size bias correction applied to TCR pairs. To estimate false discovery rates, a later analysis permuted the HLA or CMV assignments 20 times. In a later analysis, co-occurring TCRs were grouped using DBSCAN, and TCRdist sequence similarity was added for clustering within HLA-allele-positive subsets. Repertoires with fewer than 30,000 or more than 120,000 public chains, plus five repertoires with anomalous nucleotide sharing, were excluded from co-occurrence clustering. The table comes from immuneACCESS by way of TCRdb, which keeps in-frame sequences with V and J called. Part of the clones is missing from these tables; in studies checked, under half for an unresolved V gene and the rest for unknown reasons. V, J and clone size are taken as reported in that table, and D and trimming were inferred from the DNA itself. Within this sample are nearly 110,000 clones, with 70% to 80% of them counted one time only. The ten top clones hold approximately 0.8% of the sample.

The cohort consisted of 600 to 750 healthy bone marrow donors. Cohort members were all nominally healthy when sampled, although unrecorded immune exposures were likely present. The donor was CMV seronegative and was included in the group of around 320 seronegative cohort members. A peripheral blood sample was provided by each donor, and peripheral blood mononuclear cells were used for TCR beta sequencing. Genomic DNA was extracted from the blood cell samples with the Qiagen DNeasy Blood Extraction Kit. The origin of this receptor is a boy younger than 18 in good health and CMV-seronegative. What was sequenced was PBMCs. Recombination joined TRBV9 with TRBJ2-2; TRBD2 could be the D gene, as 6 bases match. The CDR3 amino acid sequence is: CASSVAIRGFTATGELFF. The base sequence is TGTGCCAGCAGCGTAGCTATCCGGGGGTTCACGGCCACCGGGGAGCTGTTTTTT.